The 22 T cell receptor beta chains listed next were all sequenced from one sample in a study of human T cells and chemical hapten exposure. TCRdb reanalysed the RACE reads using MiXCR and keeps one entry per CDR3 protein. The repertoire holds some 27,000 distinct CDR3 sequences, with approximately 9% as singletons. The time point: patch test 2, 6 weeks after DPC sensitization. Treatment reported: therapeutic diphenylcyclopropenone sensitization with weekly scalp DPC. The sample was whole blood, taken in connection with sensitization to the hapten diphenylcyclopropenone (DPC). These receptors were taken from a young man with alopecia areata. Some clones in this sample may be carry-over from other donors' samples.

In this sample, this clonotype turned up many times. The rearrangement joins TRBV12-3 or TRBV12-4 to TRBJ2-2; possible D gene TRBD1, 6 bases. The germline V and J ends were trimmed by 6 bases and 4 bases, with 15 bases remaining between them. The length of the CDR3 is 15 residues. CDR3 sequence: CASRSGTTSTGELFF. In nucleotides, the CDR3 is TGTGCCAGCAGGTCCGGGACAACAAGCACCGGGGAGCTGTTTTTT.

This clonotype was picked up many times. The chain couples TRBV18 to TRBJ1-5, with 9 bases lining up with TRBD1. Germline trimming cut 3 bases from V and 2 bases from J; bases unmatched to any gene: 2. CDR1 is KGHSH and CDR2 is LQKENI in the germline V gene. This CDR3 comprises 15 residues. As DNA, the CDR3 is TGTGCCAGCTCACCCTGGACAGGGGGCAATCAGCCCCAGCATTTT. This gives the protein CASSPWTGGNQPQHF. The whole variable domain, filled in from reference TRBV18 and TRBJ1-5, reads NAGVMQNPRHLVRRRGQEARLRCSPMKGHSHVYWYRQLPEEGLKFMVYLQKENIIDESGMPKERFSAEFPKEGPSILRIQQVVRGDSAAYFCASSPWTGGNQPQHFGDGTRLSIL.

There are many counts of this clonotype. The J gene is TRBJ2-1, the V gene TRBV11-2, with TRBD2 matching over 10 bases. Per the germline V gene, CDR1 is SGHAT and CDR2 is FQNNGV. V lost 0 bases to trimming and J lost 12 bases; unmatched junction nucleotides: 11. The CDR3 length is 16 residues. The CDR3 loop reads CASSLDLTSGPRGQFF. The CDR3 nucleotides read TGTGCCAGCAGCTTAGATCTGACTAGCGGGCCCCGGGGGCAGTTCTTC.

In this sample, this clonotype turned up a few times. The CDR3 spells CSVEGRDGKNIQYF. The CDR3 DNA is TGCAGCGTTGAGGGCAGGGATGGCAAAAACATTCAGTACTTC. The chain has TRBV29-1 and TRBJ2-4, with D possibly matching TRBD1 (5 bases). The CDR3 consists of 14 residues. The germline V gene has CDR1 SQVTM and CDR2 ANQGSEA. Trimming removed 3 bases at V and 3 bases at J, with 12 bases between.

The chain combines TRBV2 with TRBJ2-5; maybe TRBD2 (7 bases). Trimming removed 4 bases at V and 6 bases at J, with 12 bases between. This CDR3 region has 13 residues. From germline, CDR1 is SNHLY and CDR2 FYNNEI. Here the CDR3 reads CASSAGGLQTQYF. CDR3 sequence (DNA): TGTGCCAGCAGTGCCGGGGGGCTACAGACCCAGTACTTC.

The table lists this clonotype with a few counts. The chain recombines TRBV3-1 with TRBJ2-3; D call uncertain. Germline V gene data show CDR1 as LGHDT and CDR2 as YNNKEL (reference sequence). V dropped 0 bases and J dropped 2 bases, with 9 bases sitting between them. This CDR3 contains 15 residues. The CDR3 sequence: CASSQDVGFTDTQYF. DNA for the CDR3: TGTGCCAGCAGCCAAGATGTCGGATTCACAGATACGCAGTATTTT.

The chain has TRBV14 and TRBJ2-3, with TRBD2 matching 12 bases. This CDR3 comprises 16 residues. V was pared by 4 bases and J by 2 bases, with 4 bases of the junction left unmatched. From germline, CDR1 is SGHDN and CDR2 FVKESK. The chain's CDR3 is CASSRRLAGATDTQYF. CDR3 DNA sequence: TGTGCCAGCAGCCGAAGACTAGCGGGAGCCACAGATACGCAGTATTTT. Full variable domain (rest looked up from reference TRBV14 and TRBJ2-3): EAGVTQFPSHSVIEKGQTVTLRCDPISGHDNLYWYRRVMGKEIKFLLHFVKESKQDESGMPNNRFLAERTGGTYSTLKVQPAELEDSGVYFCASSRRLAGATDTQYFGPGTRLTVL.

As to this clonotype: At one of its ends the junction is not consistent with the germline gene, which may arise from a read error. The gene calls are TRBV29-1 and TRBJ1-1; TRBD1 agrees at 8 bases. Looked up from germline, CDR1 is SQVTM and CDR2 is ANQGSEA. The length of the CDR3 is 13 residues. CDR3 sequence (DNA): TGCAGCGTGCGGACAGGGCGAGACACTGAAGCTTCCTTT. This encodes CSVRTGRDTEASF.

The J gene is TRBJ1-4, the V gene TRBV21-1. TRBV21-1 has pseudogene status. The CDR3 sequence is 13 residues long. In DNA, the CDR3 is TGTGCCAGCAAGTACTCTCTTGGGGTAAAACTGTTTTTT. Translation: CASKYSLGVKLFF.

This rearrangement joins TRBV5-1 to TRBJ1-4, with D possibly TRBD1 on 5 matching bases. The CDR3 extends over 13 amino acids. The germline V gene has CDR1 SGHRS and CDR2 YFSETQ. V gave up 3 bases and J gave up 7 bases, with 10 bases separating them. CDR3 DNA sequence: TGCGCCAGCAGCTGGACAAGGAGTGAAAAACTGTTTTTT. It encodes CASSWTRSEKLFF.

This clonotype appeared many times. The genes are TRBV6-2 or TRBV6-3 and TRBJ2-7, with D perhaps TRBD1 (5 bases). Trimming took off 5 bases at V and 6 bases at J, with 17 bases between the two ends. The CDR3 extends over 14 amino acids. Germline CDR1 and CDR2: MNHEY and SVGEGT. The CDR3 region is CASSASGKSLEQYF. In DNA form, the CDR3 reads TGTGCCAGCAGTGCCTCAGGGAAGTCGCTCGAGCAGTACTTC.

V and J are TRBV29-1 and TRBJ1-1; D is undetermined. Germline CDR1 SQVTM, CDR2 ANQGSEA. CDR3 length: 11 amino acids. V lost 7 bases and J lost 0, with 6 bases in between. The CDR3 region has the DNA TGCAGCGCTGGAGTGAACACTGAAGCTTTCTTT. This encodes CSAGVNTEAFF.

This clonotype was picked up many times. The rearrangement joins TRBV14 to TRBJ2-7; 8 positions match TRBD1. The germline V gene has CDR1 SGHDN and CDR2 FVKESK. There are 15 residues in the CDR3. Germline trimming cut 0 bases from V and 1 base from J; bases unmatched to any gene: 2. CDR3 region: CASSQENRGSYEQYF. In DNA form, the CDR3 reads TGTGCCAGCAGCCAAGAAAACAGGGGGTCCTACGAGCAGTACTTC. The whole variable domain, remainder taken from reference TRBV14 and TRBJ2-7, is EAGVTQFPSHSVIEKGQTVTLRCDPISGHDNLYWYRRVMGKEIKFLLHFVKESKQDESGMPNNRFLAERTGGTYSTLKVQPAELEDSGVYFCASSQENRGSYEQYFGPGTRLTVT.

About this clonotype itself: A junction boundary mismatches the germline segment, possibly from a read error. CDR3 region: CASRIDRAHGYTF. The CDR3 DNA reads as TGTGCCAGTAGGATAGACAGGGCTCACGGCTACACCTTC. This chain connects TRBV19 to TRBJ1-2; 7 nucleotides line up with TRBD1. The CDR3 covers 13 residues. The germline V gene encodes CDR1 LNHDA and CDR2 SQIVND (reference sequence).

This clonotype was seen a few times. This chain links TRBV20-1 with TRBJ2-3; 9 nucleotides align to TRBD2. This CDR3 region has 14 residues. Trimming at V came to 7 bases and at J to 2 bases, leaving 7 bases not matched to a gene. The germline V gene has CDR1 DFQATT and CDR2 SNEGSKA (reference sequence). Here the CDR3 DNA reads TGCAGTGTCGCGACTAGCGGAGACACAGATACGCAGTATTTT. Encoded protein: CSVATSGDTDTQYF.

The chain links TRBV7-9 to TRBJ2-6, with TRBD1 matching over 7 bases. CDR3 length: 17 residues. J was trimmed by 0 bases and V by 3 bases; bases with no gene match: 5. Looked up from germline, CDR1 is SEHNR and CDR2 is FQNEAQ (reference sequence). CDR3 DNA: TGTGCCAGCAGCTTTCTAGGGGGCACCTCTGGGGCCAACGTCCTGACTTTC. Its protein is CASSFLGGTSGANVLTF.

The genes are TRBV7-2 and TRBJ2-5, with D unresolved. CDR1 is SGHTA, CDR2 FQGNSA, per germline. Trimming cost V 5 bases and J 2 bases, with 6 bases left between them. The CDR3 totals 12 residues. In DNA form, the CDR3 reads TGTGCCAGCAGCCGGGCGCAAGAGACCCAGTACTTC. Translating it yields CASSRAQETQYF.

This clonotype came up a few times. The genes are TRBV6-9 and TRBJ2-2; tentative D call: TRBD2 (6 bases). CDR3 length: 14 amino acids. The germline V gene encodes CDR1 MNHGY and CDR2 SVAAGI. Deletions cut 5 bases from V and 2 bases from J, with 9 bases between. CDR3 nucleotide sequence: TGTGCCAGCAGTCAGGAGGGTAACACCGGGGAGCTGTTTTTT. Residues: CASSQEGNTGELFF.

This chain links TRBV7-2 with TRBJ1-1, with D unclear. CDR1 SGHTA and CDR2 FQGNSA come from the germline V gene. The CDR3 consists of 11 residues. The V gene lost 3 bases and the J gene lost 10 bases, with 9 bases spanning the gap. Here the CDR3 reads CASSLGASAFF. The DNA of the CDR3 is TGTGCCAGCAGCTTGGGAGCTTCAGCTTTCTTT. Full variable domain (rest looked up from reference TRBV7-2 and TRBJ1-1): GAGVSQSPSNKVTEKGKDVELRCDPISGHTALYWYRQSLGQGLEFLIYFQGNSAPDKSGLPSDRFSAERTGGSVSTLTIQRTQQEDSAVYLCASSLGASAFFGQGTRLTVV.

This clonotype is categorized as medium-sized. The chain uses TRBV2 and TRBJ2-5; D possibly corresponds to TRBD1 (7 bases). Germline CDR1 is SNHLY and CDR2 is FYNNEI. The CDR3 totals 14 residues. With 3 bases removed from V and 5 bases from J, the gap between germline ends came to 13 bases. CDR3 bases: TGTGCCAGCAGTGAGGGCAGGGGGGCCGAGACCCAGTACTTC. It is translated as CASSEGRGAETQYF.

This clonotype was counted many times. This CDR3 reads CASSLMPTKNEQFF. The DNA for the CDR3 is TGCGCCAGCAGTTTGATGCCAACCAAGAATGAGCAGTTCTTC. The V gene is TRBV23-1, the J gene TRBJ2-1; D not certain. TRBV23-1 is an ORF for which the function is uncertain. The CDR3 is made up of 14 amino acids. Trimming took off 5 bases at V and 7 bases at J, with 15 bases between the two ends.

The table lists this clonotype with many counts. The chain uses TRBV11-2 and TRBJ2-1; no firm D call. Trimming shortened V by 3 bases and J by 5 bases, and 11 bases separated the two germline ends. The germline CDR1 and CDR2 sequences are SGHAT and FQNNGV. CDR3 size: 14 residues. The CDR3 protein is CASSFGSSNNEQFF. The DNA of the CDR3 is TGTGCCAGCAGCTTCGGGTCGTCTAACAATGAGCAGTTCTTC.